What follows are 23 T cell receptor beta chains derived from one specimen sequenced in a study of early stage breast cancer tumors. Clones were sequenced by immunoSEQ multiplex PCR, and TCRdb holds only the in-frame ones, with some missing. In the table there are around 40,000 clones, 74% of which are singletons. Sequenced material: blood. Every receptor here comes from a person in their sixties with breast cancer.

The V gene is TRBV6-8, the J gene TRBJ2-5; 9 nucleotides line up with TRBD2. This CDR3 comprises 20 residues. J was trimmed by 1 base and V by 4 bases; bases with no gene match: 19. CDR1 MNHGY and CDR2 SAAAGT come from the germline V gene. The CDR3 DNA reads TGTGCCAGCAGTTCCATGCTAGCGGGGATAGGACGCGTCGCCCAAGAGACCCAGTACTTC. It is translated as CASSSMLAGIGRVAQETQYF.

The chain combines TRBV10-3 with TRBJ2-5, with unresolved D. The CDR3 has 14 amino acids. The V end was cut by 10 bases, the J end by 0 bases, with 15 bases between. Germline values: CDR1 ENHRY, CDR2 SYGVKD. The CDR3 loop is CASNRPKYQETQYF. Here the CDR3 DNA reads TGTGCCAGCAACCGACCGAAGTACCAAGAGACCCAGTACTTC.

The rearrangement uses TRBV14 and TRBJ1-1; D gene ambiguous. Trimming took 3 bases from V and 0 from J, leaving 14 bases between them. This CDR3 contains 16 residues. The germline V gene encodes CDR1 SGHDN and CDR2 FVKESK. CDR3 nucleotides: TGTGCCAGCAGCCAGGACGTAGGACGGTTGAACACTGAAGCTTTCTTT. Encoded protein: CASSQDVGRLNTEAFF.

J is TRBJ1-2 and V is TRBV28; tentatively, D is TRBD1 (5 bases). This CDR3 comprises 15 residues. Germline V gene lookup returns CDR1 MDHEN and CDR2 SYDVKM. V was trimmed by 7 bases and J by 3 bases, leaving 18 bases between them. The CDR3 DNA follows: TGTGCCAGCACCAAAAGGGGAGGAAGGTACTATGGCTACACCTTC. Its translation: CASTKRGGRYYGYTF.

The chain uses TRBV6-1 and TRBJ2-1, with D hard to call. The CDR3 length is 11 residues. Trimming took off 3 bases at V and 8 bases at J, with 5 bases between the two ends. Looked up from germline, CDR1 is MNHNS and CDR2 is SASEGT. The CDR3 sequence: CASSEGHEQFF. CDR3 nucleotide sequence: TGTGCCAGCAGTGAGGGCCATGAGCAGTTCTTC.

This rearrangement joins TRBV7-9 to TRBJ2-7; D not resolved. The CDR3 extends over 12 amino acids. V gave up 2 bases and J gave up 4 bases, with 6 bases separating them. The germline gives CDR1 SEHNR, CDR2 FQNEAQ (reference sequence). For the CDR3, the DNA is TGTGCCAGCAGCTTACAAGGGTACGAGCAGTACTTC. It yields the protein CASSLQGYEQYF.

The V and J genes are TRBV18 and TRBJ1-2; D gene ambiguous. In germline, CDR1 is KGHSH, CDR2 LQKENI. The CDR3 is 13 amino acids. The germline V and J ends were trimmed by 1 base and 5 bases, with 8 bases remaining between them. The CDR3 reads CASSPLSEYGYTF. The CDR3 coding sequence is TGTGCCAGCTCACCACTTAGCGAGTATGGCTACACCTTC.

The V and J genes are TRBV6-6 and TRBJ1-5, with D uncertain. Germline CDR1 MNHNY, CDR2 SVGAGI (reference sequence). V gave up 6 bases and J gave up 5 bases, with 17 bases separating them. This CDR3 region has 15 residues. The CDR3 sequence is CASRPPGPWDQPQHF. The CDR3 DNA follows: TGTGCCAGCAGACCCCCGGGCCCATGGGATCAGCCCCAGCATTTT.

The V and J genes are TRBV7-8 and TRBJ2-3; weak D call: TRBD2 (6 bases). Germline V gene sequence: CDR1 SGHVS, CDR2 FQNEAQ. V lost 7 bases and J lost 4, with 15 bases in between. The CDR3 is 14 residues long. The CDR3 protein is CASTLGGPADTQYF. As DNA, the CDR3 is TGTGCCAGCACCCTGGGGGGTCCGGCAGATACGCAGTATTTT.

The chain uses TRBV6-5 and TRBJ1-5; D is undetermined. From germline, CDR1 is MNHEY and CDR2 SVGAGI. CDR3 length: 15 residues. The V gene lost 7 bases and the J gene lost 0 bases, with 13 bases spanning the gap. The CDR3: CASTPNRVSNQPQHF. CDR3 DNA sequence: TGTGCCAGCACCCCCAACCGGGTTAGCAATCAGCCCCAGCATTTT.

The chain recombines TRBV7-9 with TRBJ2-5; TRBD2 aligns across 8 bases. With 2 bases clipped from V and 5 bases from J, the junction kept 13 bases outside the gene matches. CDR1 is SEHNR, CDR2 FQNEAQ, per germline (reference sequence). This CDR3 has 17 residues. The CDR3 protein is CASSLFGTSSRRETQYF. The CDR3 DNA sequence: TGTGCCAGCAGCTTATTTGGGACTAGTTCACGAAGGGAGACCCAGTACTTC.

The rearrangement links TRBV9 to TRBJ2-4; D unclear. Germline lookup yields CDR1 SGDLS and CDR2 YYNGEE. Trimming removed 4 bases at V and 1 base at J, with 12 bases between. The CDR3 has 15 residues. The CDR3 sequence is CASSFDSGAKNIQYF. DNA for the CDR3: TGTGCCAGCAGCTTCGATTCCGGGGCCAAAAACATTCAGTACTTC.

V and J are TRBV28 and TRBJ2-7, with 9 bases identical to TRBD1. This CDR3 comprises 14 residues. Losses at the gene ends were 3 bases for V and 4 bases for J; bases not matched to a gene: 4. The germline V gene encodes CDR1 MDHEN and CDR2 SYDVKM. In nucleotides, the CDR3 is TGTGCCAGCAGTTTCAAGGGACAGGGTTACGAGCAGTACTTC. Residues: CASSFKGQGYEQYF. Supplemented by reference TRBV28 and TRBJ2-7, the full variable domain reads DVKVTQSSRYLVKRTGEKVFLECVQDMDHENMFWYRQDPGLGLRLIYFSYDVKMKEKGDIPEGYSVSREKKERFSLILESASTNQTSMYLCASSFKGQGYEQYFGPGTRLTVT.

The V call is TRBV9, the J call TRBJ2-3; perhaps TRBD2 as D (5 bases). The germline CDR1 and CDR2 sequences are SGDLS and YYNGEE. With 0 bases removed from V and 6 bases from J, the gap between germline ends came to 17 bases. There are 16 residues in the CDR3. DNA of the CDR3: TGTGCCAGCAGCGTAGCGCAGCGGCCACCCCTGGATACGCAGTATTTT. This encodes CASSVAQRPPLDTQYF. The entire variable domain, with the rest obtained from reference TRBV9 and TRBJ2-3, is as follows: DSGVTQTPKHLITATGQRVTLRCSPRSGDLSVYWYQQSLDQGLQFLIQYYNGEERAKGNILERFSAQQFPDLHSELNLSSLELGDSALYFCASSVAQRPPLDTQYFGPGTRLTVL.

This chain connects TRBV13 to TRBJ2-1; the D gene is possibly TRBD2 (5 bases). Trimming stripped 3 bases from V and 7 bases from J, with 10 bases between. Germline CDR1 PRHDT, CDR2 FYEKMQ (reference sequence). The CDR3 runs 13 residues. CDR3 nucleotides: TGTGCCAGCAGCTTTCTAGCCGCGAATGAGCAGTTCTTC. As protein: CASSFLAANEQFF.

The chain has TRBV19 and TRBJ1-2, with 7 bases fitting TRBD1. V was pared by 0 bases and J by 2 bases, with 3 bases of the junction left unmatched. The CDR3 is made up of 15 amino acids. Per the germline V gene, CDR1 is LNHDA and CDR2 is SQIVND (reference sequence). The chain's CDR3 is CASSIDGQANYGYTF. The CDR3 DNA sequence: TGTGCCAGTAGTATAGACGGACAGGCCAACTATGGCTACACCTTC.

This chain joins TRBV28 and TRBJ1-1; 9 bases are a match to TRBD1. V was pared by 7 bases and J by 5 bases, with 11 bases of the junction left unmatched. Germline CDR1 MDHEN, CDR2 SYDVKM. The CDR3 is made up of 15 amino acids. The DNA of the CDR3 is TGTGCCAGCATGGACAGGGGCCGGAGATGGACTGAAGCTTTCTTT. This gives the protein CASMDRGRRWTEAFF.

The chain employs TRBV19 and TRBJ2-7, with 7 positions matching TRBD2. The CDR3 totals 15 residues. The germline V gene encodes CDR1 LNHDA and CDR2 SQIVND (reference sequence). Germline trimming cut 1 base from V and 3 bases from J; bases unmatched to any gene: 6. The CDR3 region is CASSIALAVVYEQYF. In DNA, the CDR3 is TGTGCCAGTAGTATAGCCCTAGCGGTAGTCTACGAGCAGTACTTC.

The rearrangement joins TRBV19 to TRBJ2-1, with 11 bases aligning to TRBD2. The germline gives CDR1 LNHDA, CDR2 SQIVND (reference sequence). The CDR3 has 15 amino acids. Trimming took 4 bases from V and 4 from J; bases not matched to a gene: 3. DNA of the CDR3: TGTGCCAGTAGTACAGGGACTAGCGGATACAATGAGCAGTTCTTC. Its translation is CASSTGTSGYNEQFF.

The chain is built from TRBV19 and TRBJ2-6; a weak D match, TRBD1 (5 bases). The CDR3 totals 15 residues. V lost 3 bases and J 0 bases, leaving 6 bases between the germline ends. CDR1 and CDR2 (germline): LNHDA, SQIVND (reference sequence). DNA of the CDR3: TGTGCCAGTAGTATTGACAGCTCTGGGGCCAACGTCCTGACTTTC. This encodes CASSIDSSGANVLTF.

Only a few counts were recorded for this clone. The CDR3 DNA reads as TGTGCCAGCAGCGTTAACAGGGACGAAGCTTTCTTT. It codes for CASSVNRDEAFF. The gene calls are TRBV9 and TRBJ1-1, with a weak D call TRBD1 (6 bases). Germline CDR1 and CDR2: SGDLS and YYNGEE. The V end was cut by 2 bases, the J end by 8 bases, with 10 bases between. The CDR3 sequence is 12 residues long. Filled out from reference TRBV9 and TRBJ1-1, the complete variable domain reads DSGVTQTPKHLITATGQRVTLRCSPRSGDLSVYWYQQSLDQGLQFLIQYYNGEERAKGNILERFSAQQFPDLHSELNLSSLELGDSALYFCASSVNRDEAFFGQGTRLTVV.

This clone was observed a single time. The J gene is TRBJ1-1, the V gene TRBV11-2; weak D call: TRBD1 (5 bases). V lost 2 bases and J lost 2, with 15 bases in between. CDR1 and CDR2 from the germline V gene are SGHAT and FQNNGV. CDR3 length: 16 residues. The CDR3 bases are TGTGCCAGCAGCTTAAAACCCCGGAGGGGAAACACTGAAGCTTTCTTT. Residues: CASSLKPRRGNTEAFF.

The chain uses TRBV1 and TRBJ2-2; TRBD2, the table's D call, was not compared with the DNA. TRBV1 is noted as a pseudogene. The CDR3 sequence is 17 residues long. The CDR3 DNA is TGCACCAGCAGCCACGCGGGGGGGCCGCGATTGTACGGGGAGCTGTTTTTT. Translating gives CTSSHAGGPRLYGELFF.